This T cell receptor (beta chain) was retrieved from a study of radiotherapy plus CTLA-4 blockade in lung cancer. The V end lost 0 bases, the J end lost 2 bases, and 8 bases lay between the germline ends. CDR1 SGHDT and CDR2 YYEEEE come from the germline V gene. This CDR3 spans 14 amino acids. Some clones are missing from TCRdb's copy, which holds only in-frame ones; the method was immunoSEQ multiplex PCR. The sample consists of some 90,000 clones, around 86% of them appearing once. This clonotype originated in a human donor with non-small cell lung cancer who had stable disease on radiotherapy plus ipilimumab. The source was peripheral blood, collected from a patient treated with radiotherapy plus ipilimumab. The chain couples TRBV5-6 to TRBJ1-1; D ambiguous. The CDR3 bases are TGTGCCAGCAGCTTGGGTCCGGGAAACACTGAAGCTTTCTTT. Encoded protein: CASSLGPGNTEAFF.